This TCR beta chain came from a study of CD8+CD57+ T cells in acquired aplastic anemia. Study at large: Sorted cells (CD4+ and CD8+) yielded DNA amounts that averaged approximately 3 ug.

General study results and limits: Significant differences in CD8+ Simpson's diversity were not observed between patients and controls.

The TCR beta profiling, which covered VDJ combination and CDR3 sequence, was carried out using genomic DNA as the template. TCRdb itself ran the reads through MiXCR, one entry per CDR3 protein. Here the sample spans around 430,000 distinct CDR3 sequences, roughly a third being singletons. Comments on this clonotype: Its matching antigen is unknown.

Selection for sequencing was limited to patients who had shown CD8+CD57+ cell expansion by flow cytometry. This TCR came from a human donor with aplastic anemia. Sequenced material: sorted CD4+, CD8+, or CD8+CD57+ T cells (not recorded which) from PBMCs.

CDR3 sequence: CASSLALGVGTDTQYF. The DNA of the CDR3 is TGTGCCAGCAGCTTAGCGCTGGGGGTGGGCACAGATACGCAGTATTTT. The genes are TRBV7-6 and TRBJ2-3; the D call may be TRBD1 or TRBD2 (5 bases each). This CDR3 is 16 amino acids long. Germline values: CDR1 SGHVS, CDR2 FNYEAQ. V was trimmed by 0 bases and J by 1 base, leaving 11 bases between them.